The 6 T cell receptor beta chains presented below share a single source sample, sequenced in a study of cytomegalovirus exposure and HLA in healthy donors. This PCR relied on a set of 60 Vbeta primers and 13 Jbeta primers. Here immunoSEQ multiplex PCR was the method, and the copy in TCRdb shows in-frame clones only, minus some. This repertoire shows around 110,000 clones, 81% found once; its top ten account for about 3.8%. What was sequenced was PBMCs. These receptor sequences come from a woman in her thirties in good health and CMV-seronegative.

This clone has a handful of counts. The chain joins TRBV6-1 to TRBJ2-1; 7 nucleotides agree with TRBD1. The junction had 7 bases not matched to a gene; V was cut back by 5 bases and J by 6 bases. The CDR3 consists of 14 residues. CDR1 MNHNS and CDR2 SASEGT come from the germline V gene. The CDR3 protein is CASSPRQGTNEQFF. The CDR3 bases are TGTGCCAGCAGTCCCCGACAGGGTACCAATGAGCAGTTCTTC.

This clone was picked up one time. The chain has TRBV9 and TRBJ2-7; no clear D gene. V was trimmed by 3 bases and J by 6 bases, leaving 13 bases between them. The CDR3 has 13 amino acids. CDR1 is SGDLS and CDR2 is YYNGEE in the germline V gene. CDR3 sequence (DNA): TGTGCCAGCAGCGCGTTTTTGGGCCCCGAGCAGTACTTC. Translating gives CASSAFLGPEQYF.

This clone was recorded a few times. The J gene is TRBJ2-7, the V gene TRBV5-1; a possible D gene is TRBD1 (6 bases). This CDR3 has 15 residues. Germline V lookup: CDR1 SGHRS, CDR2 YFSETQ. Between the trimmed V and J ends, which lost 7 bases and 0 bases, there was a span of 17 bases. Here the CDR3 reads CASSNPTGSSYEQYF. CDR3 DNA: TGCGCCAGCTCAAACCCCACAGGGTCCTCCTACGAGCAGTACTTC.

This clone occurred a few times. This sequence joins TRBV7-2 and TRBJ2-1; 7 bases are shared with TRBD2. The CDR3 is made up of 16 amino acids. The V gene end was trimmed by 7 bases and the J gene end by 7 bases; junction bases not matched to a gene: 16. The germline CDR1 and CDR2 sequences are SGHTA and FQGNSA. The DNA of the CDR3 is TGTGCCAGCACCGTTAGCTGGGGGAGGGCTCGGAATGAGCAGTTCTTC. This gives the protein CASTVSWGRARNEQFF. The whole variable domain, filled in from reference TRBV7-2 and TRBJ2-1, reads GAGVSQSPSNKVTEKGKDVELRCDPISGHTALYWYRQSLGQGLEFLIYFQGNSAPDKSGLPSDRFSAERTGGSVSTLTIQRTQQEDSAVYLCASTVSWGRARNEQFFGPGTRLTVL.

This clone was recorded a few times. The chain employs TRBV6-6 and TRBJ2-7; D possibly corresponds to TRBD1 (8 bases). V gave up 5 bases and J gave up 3 bases, with 14 bases separating them. From germline, CDR1 is MNHNY and CDR2 SVGAGI (reference sequence). The CDR3 runs 14 residues. This CDR3 is CASSNRGGNYEQYF. CDR3 coding DNA: TGTGCCAGCAGTAACAGGGGGGGGAACTACGAGCAGTACTTC.

V gene TRBV9 combines with J gene TRBJ2-7, with D maybe TRBD1 (5 bases). The germline CDR1 and CDR2 sequences are SGDLS and YYNGEE. Deletions cut 1 base from V and 0 bases from J, with 11 bases between. CDR3 length equals 15 residues. CDR3 DNA sequence: TGTGCCAGCAGCGTAACAGCCGACAGCTCCTACGAGCAGTACTTC. It encodes CASSVTADSSYEQYF.